This note documents a single TCR beta chain sequence. The sample belongs to a study of blood T cell repertoires in COVID-19. Repertoires were generated with immunoSEQ multiplex PCR, while TCRdb's copy carries only in-frame clones and drops some. The data show about 240,000 clones, with 80% to 90% seen just once and approximately 9% held by the top ten. CDR1 MNHEY and CDR2 SMNVEV come from the germline V gene (reference sequence). CDR3 length: 13 amino acids. Trimming took 3 bases from V and 8 from J, leaving 10 bases between them. The study assigned cohorts using participant-reported clinical history.

The sample comprised PBMCs or T cells enriched from blood (not recorded which). This sequence was found in a man between 35 and 55 years old who had recovered from COVID-19. The V call is TRBV27, the J call TRBJ1-4; no reliable D call. The CDR3 DNA reads as TGTGCCAGCAGTTTCCGACGCGGGGAAAAACTGTTTTTT. Translated: CASSFRRGEKLFF.